This T cell receptor (beta chain) stems from a study of cytomegalovirus exposure and HLA in healthy donors. Study-level points and caveats: Under in vitro conditions, a few CMV-associated chains were confirmed as specific for CMV antigens.

Regarding this clone: Its antigen is unidentified.

The PCR ran on 60 Vbeta and 13 Jbeta primers. As handled by the study authors: In a later analysis, approximately 73 million unique TCR beta chains included roughly 11 million shared by two or more donors. Profiling relied on immunoSEQ multiplex PCR, and the TCRdb table lists in-frame clones only, not all of them. V and J calls and clone size come straight from that table; D and trimming were deduced from the DNA. The sample lists about 94,000 clones; around 80% were seen once. This TCR came from a woman aged 55-69 years in good health and CMV-seronegative. Material: PBMCs.

The CDR3 DNA reads TGTGCCAGCAGTGAGAGACTCTACGAGCAGTACTTC. Translating it yields CASSERLYEQYF. V and J are TRBV6-1 and TRBJ2-7, with D unclear. V lost 3 bases and J lost 3, with 6 bases in between. The CDR3 covers 12 residues. CDR1 is MNHNS, CDR2 SASEGT, per germline.